This paragraph covers one TCR beta chain sequence. Assay used: immunoSEQ multiplex PCR; TCRdb lists only in-frame clones, some missing. The table shows about 240,000 clones, with approximately 90% occurring only once. The source of the sample is a study of Ad26.COV2.S vaccination and SARS-CoV-2 variants. Treatment: some 20 received Ad26.COV2.S at low or high dose, single or two shots; about five received placebo; per-sample allocation not given. Sample collection was performed on day 63 after the first vaccine or placebo injection. Trimming cost V 1 base and J 2 bases, with 9 bases left between them. CDR1 is MNHEY and CDR2 is SMNVEV in the germline V gene (reference sequence). The CDR3 length is 14 residues.

This receptor was obtained from a person aged 18-65 years who received the Ad26.COV2.S COVID-19 vaccine or a placebo. The chain joins TRBV27 to TRBJ2-7; no firm D call. This specimen was peripheral blood, taken in a trial of Ad26.COV2.S vaccine versus placebo. The CDR3 DNA sequence: TGTGCCAGCAGTTTATTAAAGGCCCCCTACGAGCAGTACTTC. This sequence encodes CASSLLKAPYEQYF.